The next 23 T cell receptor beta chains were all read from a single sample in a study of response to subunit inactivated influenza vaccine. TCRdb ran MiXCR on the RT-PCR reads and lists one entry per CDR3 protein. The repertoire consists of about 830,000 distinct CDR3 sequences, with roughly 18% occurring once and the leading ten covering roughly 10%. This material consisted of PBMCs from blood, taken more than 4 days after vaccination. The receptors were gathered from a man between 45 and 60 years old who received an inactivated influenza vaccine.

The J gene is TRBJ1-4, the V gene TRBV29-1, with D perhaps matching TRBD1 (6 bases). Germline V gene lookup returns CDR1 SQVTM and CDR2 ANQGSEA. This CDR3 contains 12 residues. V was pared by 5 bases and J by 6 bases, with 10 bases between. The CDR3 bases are TGCAGCGTTCAACAGGGCTATGAAAAACTGTTTTTT. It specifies CSVQQGYEKLFF.

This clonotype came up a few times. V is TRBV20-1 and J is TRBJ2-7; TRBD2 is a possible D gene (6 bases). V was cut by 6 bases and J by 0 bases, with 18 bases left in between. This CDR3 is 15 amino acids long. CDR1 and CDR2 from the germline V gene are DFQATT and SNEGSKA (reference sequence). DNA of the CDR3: TGCAGTGCGCTAGACCCAGCGGGTTCCTCCTACGAGCAGTACTTC. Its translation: CSALDPAGSSYEQYF.

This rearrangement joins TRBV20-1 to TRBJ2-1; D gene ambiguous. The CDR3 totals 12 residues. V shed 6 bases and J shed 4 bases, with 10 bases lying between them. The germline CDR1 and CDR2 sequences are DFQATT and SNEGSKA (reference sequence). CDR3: CSAPTGYNEQFF. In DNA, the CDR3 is TGCAGTGCCCCCACCGGGTACAATGAGCAGTTCTTC.

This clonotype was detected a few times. The CDR3 reads CASSGGPYATKAFF. In nucleotides, the CDR3 is TGTGCCAGCAGCGGGGGGCCCTACGCGACAAAAGCTTTCTTT. This rearrangement joins TRBV7-2 to TRBJ1-1, with D possibly TRBD1 on 6 matching bases. The germline V gene encodes CDR1 SGHTA and CDR2 FQGNSA. This CDR3 contains 14 residues. V lost 5 bases and J lost 9, with 19 bases in between.

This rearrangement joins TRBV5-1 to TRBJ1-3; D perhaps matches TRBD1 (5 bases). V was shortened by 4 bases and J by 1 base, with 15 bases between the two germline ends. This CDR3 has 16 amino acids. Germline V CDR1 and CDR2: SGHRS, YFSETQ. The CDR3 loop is CASSRKGPLSGNTIYF. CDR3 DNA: TGCGCCAGCAGCCGAAAGGGACCGCTTTCTGGAAACACCATATATTTT.

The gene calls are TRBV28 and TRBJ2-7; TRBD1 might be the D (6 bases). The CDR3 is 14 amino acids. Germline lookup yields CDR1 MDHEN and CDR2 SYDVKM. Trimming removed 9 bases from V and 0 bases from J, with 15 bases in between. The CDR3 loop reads CASTRIGGSYEQYF. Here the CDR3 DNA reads TGTGCCAGTACCCGAATAGGGGGCTCCTACGAGCAGTACTTC.

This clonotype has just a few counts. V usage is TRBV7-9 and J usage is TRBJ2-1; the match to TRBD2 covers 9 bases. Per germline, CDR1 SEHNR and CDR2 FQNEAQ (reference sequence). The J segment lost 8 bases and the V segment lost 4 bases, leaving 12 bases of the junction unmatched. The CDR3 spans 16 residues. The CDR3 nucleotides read TGTGCCAGCAGCTCGTGGGGTAGCGGGAGTTGGGATGAGCAGTTCTTC. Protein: CASSSWGSGSWDEQFF.

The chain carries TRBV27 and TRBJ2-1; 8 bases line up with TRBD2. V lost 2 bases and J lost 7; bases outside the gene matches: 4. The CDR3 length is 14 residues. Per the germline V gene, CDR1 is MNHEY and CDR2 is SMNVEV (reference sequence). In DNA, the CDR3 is TGTGCCAGCAGTTTACAGCGGGAGTTAAATGAGCAGTTCTTC. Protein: CASSLQRELNEQFF.

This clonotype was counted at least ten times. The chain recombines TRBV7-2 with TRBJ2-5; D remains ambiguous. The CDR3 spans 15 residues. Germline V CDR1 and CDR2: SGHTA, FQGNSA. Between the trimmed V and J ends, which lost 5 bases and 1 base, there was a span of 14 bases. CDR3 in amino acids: CASSLATYPQETQYF. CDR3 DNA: TGTGCCAGCAGCCTGGCGACCTACCCCCAAGAGACCCAGTACTTC.

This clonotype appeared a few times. The CDR3 DNA follows: TGTGCCAGCAGAGACCCCGGGACAGGCAGCTCCTACGAGCAGTACTTC. Its translation is CASRDPGTGSSYEQYF. The chain uses TRBV5-5 and TRBJ2-7, with 8 bases lining up with TRBD1. Trimming cost V 5 bases and J 0 bases; bases outside gene matches: 10. CDR1 and CDR2 (germline): SGHKS, YYEKEE (reference sequence). The CDR3 consists of 16 residues.

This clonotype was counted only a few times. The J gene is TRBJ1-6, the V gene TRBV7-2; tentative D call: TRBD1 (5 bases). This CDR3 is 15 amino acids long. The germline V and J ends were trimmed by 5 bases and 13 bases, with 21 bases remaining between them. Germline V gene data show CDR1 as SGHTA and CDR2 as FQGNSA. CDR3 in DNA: TGTGCCAGCAGCCCTGGGGCAAGTGGGGGAAGGCCCCTCCACTTT. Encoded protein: CASSPGASGGRPLHF.

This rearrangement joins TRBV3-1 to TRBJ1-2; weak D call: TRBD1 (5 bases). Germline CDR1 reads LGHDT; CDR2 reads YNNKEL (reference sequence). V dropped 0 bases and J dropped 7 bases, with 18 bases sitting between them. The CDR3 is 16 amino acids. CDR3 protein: CASSQDPVRSGPGYTF. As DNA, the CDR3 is TGTGCCAGCAGCCAAGACCCCGTACGATCGGGGCCTGGCTACACCTTC.

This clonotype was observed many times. The CDR3 region has the DNA TGCAGTGCCGTGACTAGCGGGAGGTACGAGCAGTACTTC. Translated: CSAVTSGRYEQYF. The chain has TRBV20-1 and TRBJ2-7; 13 bases fit TRBD2. The CDR3 totals 13 residues. Trimming cost V 6 bases and J 4 bases; bases outside gene matches: 3. From germline, CDR1 is DFQATT and CDR2 SNEGSKA (reference sequence).

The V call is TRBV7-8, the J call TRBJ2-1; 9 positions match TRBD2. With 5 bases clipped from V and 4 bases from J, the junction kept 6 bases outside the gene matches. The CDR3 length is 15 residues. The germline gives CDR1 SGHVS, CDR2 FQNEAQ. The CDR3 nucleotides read TGTGCCAGCAGCCCCAAGCGGGGGGCATACAATGAGCAGTTCTTC. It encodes CASSPKRGAYNEQFF.

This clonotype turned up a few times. The CDR3 nucleotides are TGCAGTGCTAGAGATATAACAGCTGGTGTCCAAATGAACACTGAAGCTTTCTTT. Translated: CSARDITAGVQMNTEAFF. V usage is TRBV20-1 and J usage is TRBJ1-1, with D unresolved. This CDR3 has 18 residues. V was shortened by 0 bases and J by 0 bases, with 20 bases between the two germline ends. Germline CDR1 DFQATT, CDR2 SNEGSKA (reference sequence).

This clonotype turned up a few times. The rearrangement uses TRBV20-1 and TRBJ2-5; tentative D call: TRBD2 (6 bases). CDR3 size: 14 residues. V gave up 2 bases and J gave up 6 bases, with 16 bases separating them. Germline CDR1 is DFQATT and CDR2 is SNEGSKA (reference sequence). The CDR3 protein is CSARPGLSFQTQYF. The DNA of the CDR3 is TGCAGTGCTAGACCAGGACTAAGCTTTCAGACCCAGTACTTC.

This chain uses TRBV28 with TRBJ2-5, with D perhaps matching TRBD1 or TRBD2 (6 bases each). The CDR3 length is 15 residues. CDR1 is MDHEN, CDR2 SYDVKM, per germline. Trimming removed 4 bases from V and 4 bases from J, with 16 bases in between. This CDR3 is CASSYGGRLVETQYF. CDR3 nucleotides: TGTGCCAGCAGTTATGGGGGGCGTTTGGTAGAGACCCAGTACTTC.

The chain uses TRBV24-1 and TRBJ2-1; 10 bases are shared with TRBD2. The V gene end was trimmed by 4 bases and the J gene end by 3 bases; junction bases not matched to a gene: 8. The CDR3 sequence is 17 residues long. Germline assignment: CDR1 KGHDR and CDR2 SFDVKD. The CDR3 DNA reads TGTGCCACCAGTGACCGATCTAGCGGGAGAAGCTACAATGAGCAGTTCTTC. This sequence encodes CATSDRSSGRSYNEQFF.

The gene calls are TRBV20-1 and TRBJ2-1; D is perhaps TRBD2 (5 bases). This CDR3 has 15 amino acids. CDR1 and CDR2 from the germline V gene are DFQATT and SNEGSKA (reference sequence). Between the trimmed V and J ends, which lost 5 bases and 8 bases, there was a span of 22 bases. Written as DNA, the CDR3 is TGCAGTGCTGGATACTCCAGCGGACGAGAGGATGAGCAGTTCTTC. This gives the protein CSAGYSSGREDEQFF.

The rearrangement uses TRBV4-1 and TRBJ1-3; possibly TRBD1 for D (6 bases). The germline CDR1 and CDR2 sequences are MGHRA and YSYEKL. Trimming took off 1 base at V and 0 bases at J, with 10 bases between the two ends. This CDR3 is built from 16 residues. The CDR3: CASSQVRGASGNTIYF. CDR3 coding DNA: TGCGCCAGCAGCCAAGTTCGGGGGGCCTCTGGAAACACCATATATTTT.

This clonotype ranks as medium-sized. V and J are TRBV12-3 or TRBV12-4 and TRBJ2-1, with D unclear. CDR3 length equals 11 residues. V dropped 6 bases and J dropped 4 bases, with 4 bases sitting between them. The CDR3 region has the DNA TGTGCCAGCAGCTCGTACAATGAGCAGTTCTTC. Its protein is CASSSYNEQFF.

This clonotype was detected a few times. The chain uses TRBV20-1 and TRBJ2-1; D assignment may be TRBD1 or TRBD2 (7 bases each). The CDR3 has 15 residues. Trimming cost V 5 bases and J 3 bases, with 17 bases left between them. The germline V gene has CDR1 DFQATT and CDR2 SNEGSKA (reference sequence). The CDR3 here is CSAPQGGGIYNEQFF. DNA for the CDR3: TGCAGTGCTCCCCAGGGGGGGGGAATCTACAATGAGCAGTTCTTC.

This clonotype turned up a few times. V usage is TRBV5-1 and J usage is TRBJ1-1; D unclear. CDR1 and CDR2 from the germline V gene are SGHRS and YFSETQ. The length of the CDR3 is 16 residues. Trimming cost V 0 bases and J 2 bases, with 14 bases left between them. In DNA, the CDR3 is TGCGCCAGCAGCTTGGCTCCAACCGGCATTAACACTGAAGCTTTCTTT. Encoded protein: CASSLAPTGINTEAFF.